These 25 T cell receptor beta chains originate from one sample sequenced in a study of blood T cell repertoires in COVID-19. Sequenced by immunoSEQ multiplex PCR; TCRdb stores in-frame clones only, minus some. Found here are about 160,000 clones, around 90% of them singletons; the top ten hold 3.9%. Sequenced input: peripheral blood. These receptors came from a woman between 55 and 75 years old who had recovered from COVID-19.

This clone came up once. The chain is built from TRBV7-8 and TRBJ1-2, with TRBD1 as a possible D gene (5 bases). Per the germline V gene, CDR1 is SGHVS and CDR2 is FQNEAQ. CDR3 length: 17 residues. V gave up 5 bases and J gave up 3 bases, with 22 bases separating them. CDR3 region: CASSRYTGARGDYGYTF. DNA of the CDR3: TGTGCCAGCAGCCGATATACAGGCGCCCGGGGGGACTATGGCTACACCTTC.

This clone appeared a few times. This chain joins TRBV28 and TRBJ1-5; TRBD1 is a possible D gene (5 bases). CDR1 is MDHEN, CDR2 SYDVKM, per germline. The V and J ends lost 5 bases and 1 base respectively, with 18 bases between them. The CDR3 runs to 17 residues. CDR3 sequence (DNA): TGTGCCAGCAGTGGGGGGTTGGATCTAGGAAGCAATCAGCCCCAGCATTTT. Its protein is CASSGGLDLGSNQPQHF. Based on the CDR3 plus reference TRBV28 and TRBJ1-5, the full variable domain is DVKVTQSSRYLVKRTGEKVFLECVQDMDHENMFWYRQDPGLGLRLIYFSYDVKMKEKGDIPEGYSVSREKKERFSLILESASTNQTSMYLCASSGGLDLGSNQPQHFGDGTRLSIL.

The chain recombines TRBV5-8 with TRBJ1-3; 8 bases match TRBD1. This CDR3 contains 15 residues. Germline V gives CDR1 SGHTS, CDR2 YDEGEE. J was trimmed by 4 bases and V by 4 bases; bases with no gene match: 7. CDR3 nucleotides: TGTGCCAGCAGCCGTACCGGGACAGGAGGAAACACCATATATTTT. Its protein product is CASSRTGTGGNTIYF.

DNA for the CDR3: TGTGCCAGCAGTCTCCTAATAGCGGGGGGGAGCACAGATACGCAGTATTTT. Translation: CASSLLIAGGSTDTQYF. The J gene is TRBJ2-3, the V gene TRBV27, with 11 bases fitting TRBD2. This CDR3 has 17 amino acids. Losses at the gene ends were 5 bases for V and 0 bases for J; bases not matched to a gene: 7. Germline V lookup: CDR1 MNHEY, CDR2 SMNVEV (reference sequence).

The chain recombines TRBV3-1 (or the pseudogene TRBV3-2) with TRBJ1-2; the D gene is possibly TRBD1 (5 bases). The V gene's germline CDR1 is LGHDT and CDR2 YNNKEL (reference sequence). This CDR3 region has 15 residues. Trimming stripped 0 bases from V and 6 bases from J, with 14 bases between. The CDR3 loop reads CASSQDPRGGNGYTF. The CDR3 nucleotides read TGTGCCAGCAGCCAAGATCCCCGGGGGGGGAATGGCTACACCTTC.

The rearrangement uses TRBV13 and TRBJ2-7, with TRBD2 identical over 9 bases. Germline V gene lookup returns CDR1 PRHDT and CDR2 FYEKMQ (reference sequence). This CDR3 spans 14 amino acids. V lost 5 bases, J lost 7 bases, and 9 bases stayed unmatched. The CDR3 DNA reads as TGTGCCAGCAGCGCGGGACTAGCAGGGGCGGAGCAGTACTTC. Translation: CASSAGLAGAEQYF.

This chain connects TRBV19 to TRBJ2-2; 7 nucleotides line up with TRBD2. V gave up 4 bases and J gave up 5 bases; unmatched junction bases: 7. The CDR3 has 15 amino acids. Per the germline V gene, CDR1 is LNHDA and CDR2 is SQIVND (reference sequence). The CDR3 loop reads CASSTLGGNTGELFF. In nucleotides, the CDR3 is TGTGCCAGTAGTACCCTGGGAGGGAATACCGGGGAGCTGTTTTTT.

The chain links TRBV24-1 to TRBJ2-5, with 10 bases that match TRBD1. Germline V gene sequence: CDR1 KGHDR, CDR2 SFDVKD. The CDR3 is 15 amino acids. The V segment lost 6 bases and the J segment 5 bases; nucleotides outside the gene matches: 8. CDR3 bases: TGTGCCACCAGTAGTGAGGGACAGGGGCGGGAGACCCAGTACTTC. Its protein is CATSSEGQGRETQYF.

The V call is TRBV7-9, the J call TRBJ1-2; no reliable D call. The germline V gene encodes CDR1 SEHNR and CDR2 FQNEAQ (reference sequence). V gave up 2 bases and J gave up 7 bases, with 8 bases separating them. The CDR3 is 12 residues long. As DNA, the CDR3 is TGTGCCAGCAGCTTACCGCTCGGTGGCTACACCTTC. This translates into CASSLPLGGYTF.

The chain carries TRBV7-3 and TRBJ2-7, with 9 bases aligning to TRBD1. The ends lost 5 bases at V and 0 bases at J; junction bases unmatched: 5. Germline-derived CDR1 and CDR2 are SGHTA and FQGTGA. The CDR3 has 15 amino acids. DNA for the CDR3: TGTGCCAGCAGCCTACAGGGGGCGACCTCCTACGAGCAGTACTTC. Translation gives CASSLQGATSYEQYF.

CDR3 DNA sequence: TGTGCCAGCAGTCGTCGGCAGGGACAACAAGAGACCCAGTACTTC. It specifies CASSRRQGQQETQYF. V is TRBV7-7 and J is TRBJ2-5, with D maybe TRBD1 (6 bases). This CDR3 contains 15 residues. CDR1 and CDR2 (germline): SSHAT, FNYEAQ (reference sequence). V shed 6 bases and J shed 2 bases, with 16 bases lying between them.

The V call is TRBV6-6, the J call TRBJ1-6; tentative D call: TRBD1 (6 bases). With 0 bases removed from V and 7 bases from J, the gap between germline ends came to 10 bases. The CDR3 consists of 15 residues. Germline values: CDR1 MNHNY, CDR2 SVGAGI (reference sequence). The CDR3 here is CASSYSGGRNSPLHF. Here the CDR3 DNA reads TGTGCCAGCAGTTACTCGGGGGGGCGCAATTCACCCCTCCACTTT.

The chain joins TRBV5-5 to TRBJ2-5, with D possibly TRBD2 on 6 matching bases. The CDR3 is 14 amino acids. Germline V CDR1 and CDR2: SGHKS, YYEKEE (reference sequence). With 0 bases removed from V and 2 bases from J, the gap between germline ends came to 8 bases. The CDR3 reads CASSLVRGQETQYF. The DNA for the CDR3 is TGTGCCAGCAGCTTGGTTCGGGGGCAAGAGACCCAGTACTTC.

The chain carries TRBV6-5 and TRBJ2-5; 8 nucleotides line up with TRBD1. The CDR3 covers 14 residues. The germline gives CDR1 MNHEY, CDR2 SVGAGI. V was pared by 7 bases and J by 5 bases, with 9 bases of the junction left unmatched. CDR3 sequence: CASTQGGGRETQYF. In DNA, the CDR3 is TGTGCCAGCACACAGGGGGGAGGAAGGGAGACCCAGTACTTC.

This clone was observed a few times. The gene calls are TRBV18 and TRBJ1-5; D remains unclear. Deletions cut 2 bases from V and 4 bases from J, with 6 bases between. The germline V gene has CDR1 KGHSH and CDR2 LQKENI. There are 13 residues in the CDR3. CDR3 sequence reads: CASSPGLNQPQHF. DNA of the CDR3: TGTGCCAGCTCACCAGGCTTGAATCAGCCCCAGCATTTT.

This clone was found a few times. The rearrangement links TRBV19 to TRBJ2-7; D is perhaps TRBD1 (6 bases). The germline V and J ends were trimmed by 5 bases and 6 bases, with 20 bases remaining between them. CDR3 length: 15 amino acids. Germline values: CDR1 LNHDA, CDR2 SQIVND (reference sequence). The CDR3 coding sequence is TGTGCCAGTAGTGCAATTTTATCAGGGGCCGGCGAGCAGTACTTC. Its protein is CASSAILSGAGEQYF. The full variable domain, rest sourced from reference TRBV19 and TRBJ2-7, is DGGITQSPKYLFRKEGQNVTLSCEQNLNHDAMYWYRQDPGQGLRLIYYSQIVNDFQKGDIAEGYSVSREKKESFPLTVTSAQKNPTAFYLCASSAILSGAGEQYFGPGTRLTVT.

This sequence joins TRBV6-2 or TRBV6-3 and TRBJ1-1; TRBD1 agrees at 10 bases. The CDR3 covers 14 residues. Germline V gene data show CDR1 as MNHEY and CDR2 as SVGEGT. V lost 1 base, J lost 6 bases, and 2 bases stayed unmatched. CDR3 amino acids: CASSYLGTGAEAFF. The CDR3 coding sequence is TGTGCCAGCAGTTACTTGGGGACAGGGGCTGAAGCTTTCTTT.

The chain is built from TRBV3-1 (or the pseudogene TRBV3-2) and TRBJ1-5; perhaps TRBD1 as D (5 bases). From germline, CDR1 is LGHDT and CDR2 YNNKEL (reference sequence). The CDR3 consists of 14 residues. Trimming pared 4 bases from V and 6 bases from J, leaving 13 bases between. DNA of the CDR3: TGTGCCAGCAGCCCCGGTAGGGGTGTTCAGCCCCAGCATTTT. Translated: CASSPGRGVQPQHF.

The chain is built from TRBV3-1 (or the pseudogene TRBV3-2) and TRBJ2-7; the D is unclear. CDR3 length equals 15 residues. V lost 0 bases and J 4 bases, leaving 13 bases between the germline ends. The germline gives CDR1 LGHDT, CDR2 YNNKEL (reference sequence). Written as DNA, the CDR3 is TGTGCCAGCAGCCAAGATCCTCAACGAGTATACGAGCAGTACTTC. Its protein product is CASSQDPQRVYEQYF.

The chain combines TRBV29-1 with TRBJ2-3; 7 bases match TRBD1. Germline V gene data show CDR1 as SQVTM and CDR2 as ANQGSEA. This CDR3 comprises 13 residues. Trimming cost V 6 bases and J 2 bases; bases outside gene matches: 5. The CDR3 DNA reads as TGCAGCGTGGGGACAGTTCTCACAGATACGCAGTATTTT. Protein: CSVGTVLTDTQYF.

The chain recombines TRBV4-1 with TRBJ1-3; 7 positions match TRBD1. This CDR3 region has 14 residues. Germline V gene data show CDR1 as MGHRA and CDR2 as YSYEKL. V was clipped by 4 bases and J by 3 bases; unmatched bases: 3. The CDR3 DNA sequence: TGCGCCAGCAGCCTAGACAGGGATGGAAACACCATATATTTT. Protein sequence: CASSLDRDGNTIYF.

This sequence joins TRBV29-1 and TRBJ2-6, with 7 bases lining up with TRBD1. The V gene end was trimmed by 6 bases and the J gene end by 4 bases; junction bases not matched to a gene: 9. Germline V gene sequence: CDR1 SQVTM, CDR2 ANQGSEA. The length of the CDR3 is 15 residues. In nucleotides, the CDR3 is TGCAGCGTAAGCAACAGGGGCTCCGGGGCCAACGTCCTGACTTTC. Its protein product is CSVSNRGSGANVLTF.

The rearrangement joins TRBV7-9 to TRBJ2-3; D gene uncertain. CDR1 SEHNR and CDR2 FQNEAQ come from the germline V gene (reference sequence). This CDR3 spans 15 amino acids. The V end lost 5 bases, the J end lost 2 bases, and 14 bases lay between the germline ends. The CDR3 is CASSPTEVYTDTQYF. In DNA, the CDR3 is TGTGCCAGCAGCCCTACCGAGGTTTACACAGATACGCAGTATTTT.

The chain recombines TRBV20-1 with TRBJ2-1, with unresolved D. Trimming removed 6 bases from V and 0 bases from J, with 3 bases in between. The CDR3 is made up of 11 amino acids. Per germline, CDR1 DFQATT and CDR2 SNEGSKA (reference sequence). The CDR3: CSASSYNEQFF. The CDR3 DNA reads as TGCAGTGCCTCCTCCTACAATGAGCAGTTCTTC.

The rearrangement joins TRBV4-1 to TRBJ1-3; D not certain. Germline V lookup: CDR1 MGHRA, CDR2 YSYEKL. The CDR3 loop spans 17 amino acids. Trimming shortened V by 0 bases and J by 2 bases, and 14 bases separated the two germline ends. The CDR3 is CASSQDWTAGAGNTIYF. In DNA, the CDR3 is TGCGCCAGCAGCCAAGATTGGACCGCCGGGGCTGGAAACACCATATATTTT.